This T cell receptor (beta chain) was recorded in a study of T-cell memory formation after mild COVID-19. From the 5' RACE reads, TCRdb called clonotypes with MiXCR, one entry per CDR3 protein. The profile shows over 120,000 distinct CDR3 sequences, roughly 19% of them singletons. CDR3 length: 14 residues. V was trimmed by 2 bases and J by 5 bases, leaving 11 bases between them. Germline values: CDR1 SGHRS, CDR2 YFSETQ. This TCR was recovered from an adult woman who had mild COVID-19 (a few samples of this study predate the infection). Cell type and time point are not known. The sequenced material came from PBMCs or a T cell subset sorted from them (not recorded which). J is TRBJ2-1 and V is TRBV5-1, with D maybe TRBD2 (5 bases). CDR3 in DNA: TGCGCCAGCAGCTTCCCGGGGTCCCACAATGAGCAGTTCTTC. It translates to CASSFPGSHNEQFF. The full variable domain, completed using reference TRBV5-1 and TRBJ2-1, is KAGVTQTPRYLIKTRGQQVTLSCSPISGHRSVSWYQQTPGQGLQFLFEYFSETQRNKGNFPGRFSGRQFSNSRSEMNVSTLELGDSALYLCASSFPGSHNEQFFGPGTRLTVL.